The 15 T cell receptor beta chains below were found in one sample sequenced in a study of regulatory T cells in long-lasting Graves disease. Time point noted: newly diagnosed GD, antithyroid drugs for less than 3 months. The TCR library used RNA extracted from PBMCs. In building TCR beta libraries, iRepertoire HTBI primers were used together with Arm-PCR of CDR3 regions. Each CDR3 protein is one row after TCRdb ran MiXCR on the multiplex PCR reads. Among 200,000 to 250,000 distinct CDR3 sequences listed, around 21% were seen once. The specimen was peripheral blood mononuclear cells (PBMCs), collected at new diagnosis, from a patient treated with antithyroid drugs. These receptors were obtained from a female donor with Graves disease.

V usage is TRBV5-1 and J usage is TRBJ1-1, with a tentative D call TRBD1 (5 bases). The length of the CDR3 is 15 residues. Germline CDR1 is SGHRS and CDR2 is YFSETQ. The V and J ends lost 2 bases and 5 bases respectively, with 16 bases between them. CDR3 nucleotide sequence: TGCGCCAGCAGCTTAGAACAGGTGGGGTTGACTGAAGCTTTCTTT. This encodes CASSLEQVGLTEAFF.

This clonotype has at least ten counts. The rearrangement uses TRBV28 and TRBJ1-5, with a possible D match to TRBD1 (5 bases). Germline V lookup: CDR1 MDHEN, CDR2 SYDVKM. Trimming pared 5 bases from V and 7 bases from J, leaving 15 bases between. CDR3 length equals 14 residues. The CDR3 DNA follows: TGTGCCAGCAGTCGCAGGGTATTAGAACAGCCCCAGCATTTT. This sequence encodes CASSRRVLEQPQHF.

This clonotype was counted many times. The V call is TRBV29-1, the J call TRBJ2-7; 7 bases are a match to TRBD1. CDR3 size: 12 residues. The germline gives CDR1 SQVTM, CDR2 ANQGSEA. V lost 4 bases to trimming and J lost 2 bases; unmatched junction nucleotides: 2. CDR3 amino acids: CSVGGQTYEQYF. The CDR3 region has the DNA TGCAGCGTTGGGGGACAGACCTACGAGCAGTACTTC.

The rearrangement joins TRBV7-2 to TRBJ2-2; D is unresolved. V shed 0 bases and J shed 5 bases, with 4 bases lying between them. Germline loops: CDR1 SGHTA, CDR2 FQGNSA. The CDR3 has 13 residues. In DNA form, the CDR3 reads TGTGCCAGCAGCTTAGCGATTACCGGGGAGCTGTTTTTT. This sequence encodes CASSLAITGELFF.

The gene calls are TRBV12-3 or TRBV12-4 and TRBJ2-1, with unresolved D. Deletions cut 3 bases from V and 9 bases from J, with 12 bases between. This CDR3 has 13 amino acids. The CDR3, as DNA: TGTGCCAGCAGTTTTCGGCGTTCGGGTGAGCAGTTCTTC. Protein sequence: CASSFRRSGEQFF.

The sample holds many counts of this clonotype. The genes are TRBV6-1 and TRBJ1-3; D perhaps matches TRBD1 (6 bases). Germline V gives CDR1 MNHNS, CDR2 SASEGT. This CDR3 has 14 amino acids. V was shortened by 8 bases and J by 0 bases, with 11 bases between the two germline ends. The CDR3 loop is CASGRQASGNTIYF. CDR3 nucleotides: TGTGCCAGCGGACGACAGGCCTCTGGAAACACCATATATTTT.

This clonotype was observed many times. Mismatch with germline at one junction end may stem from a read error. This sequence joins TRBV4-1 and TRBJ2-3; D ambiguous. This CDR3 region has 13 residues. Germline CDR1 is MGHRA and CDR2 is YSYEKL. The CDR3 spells CASSQTQLDTQYF. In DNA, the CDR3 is TGTGCCAGCAGCCAAACACAGCTAGATACGCAGTATTTT.

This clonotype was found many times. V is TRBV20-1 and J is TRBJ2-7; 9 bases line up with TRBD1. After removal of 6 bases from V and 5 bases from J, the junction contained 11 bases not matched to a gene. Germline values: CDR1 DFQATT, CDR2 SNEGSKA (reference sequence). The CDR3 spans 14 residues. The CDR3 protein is CSAVRDRVNDEQYF. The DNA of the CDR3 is TGCAGTGCCGTTAGGGACAGGGTGAACGACGAGCAGTACTTC.

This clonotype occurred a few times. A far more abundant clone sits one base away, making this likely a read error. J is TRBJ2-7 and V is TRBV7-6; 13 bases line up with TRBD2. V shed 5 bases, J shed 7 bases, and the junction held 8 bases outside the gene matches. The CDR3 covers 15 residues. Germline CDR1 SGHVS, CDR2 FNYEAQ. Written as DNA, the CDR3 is TGTGCCAGCAGCCCTACTAGCGGGGGGGCATATGAGCAGTACTTC. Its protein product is CASSPTSGGAYEQYF.

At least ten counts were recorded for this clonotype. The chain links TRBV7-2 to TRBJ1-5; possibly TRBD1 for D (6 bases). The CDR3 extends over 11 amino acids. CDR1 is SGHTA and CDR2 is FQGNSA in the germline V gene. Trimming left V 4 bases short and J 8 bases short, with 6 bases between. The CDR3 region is CASSSGEPQHF. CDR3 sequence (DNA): TGTGCCAGCAGCTCAGGGGAGCCCCAGCATTTT.

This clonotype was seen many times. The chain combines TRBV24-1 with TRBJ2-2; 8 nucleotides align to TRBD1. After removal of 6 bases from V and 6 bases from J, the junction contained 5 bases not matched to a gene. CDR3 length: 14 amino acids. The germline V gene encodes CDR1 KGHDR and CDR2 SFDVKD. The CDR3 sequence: CATSRAGGSGELFF. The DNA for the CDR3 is TGTGCCACCAGTAGGGCAGGGGGCTCCGGGGAGCTGTTTTTT.

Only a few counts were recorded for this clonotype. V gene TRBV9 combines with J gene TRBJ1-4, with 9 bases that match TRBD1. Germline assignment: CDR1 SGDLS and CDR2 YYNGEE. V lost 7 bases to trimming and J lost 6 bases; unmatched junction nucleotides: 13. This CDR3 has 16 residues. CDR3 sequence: CASGYGDRVRDEKLFF. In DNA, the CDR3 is TGTGCCAGCGGCTATGGGGACAGGGTCCGGGATGAAAAACTGTTTTTT. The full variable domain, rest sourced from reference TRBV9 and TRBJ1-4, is DSGVTQTPKHLITATGQRVTLRCSPRSGDLSVYWYQQSLDQGLQFLIQYYNGEERAKGNILERFSAQQFPDLHSELNLSSLELGDSALYFCASGYGDRVRDEKLFFGSGTQLSVL.

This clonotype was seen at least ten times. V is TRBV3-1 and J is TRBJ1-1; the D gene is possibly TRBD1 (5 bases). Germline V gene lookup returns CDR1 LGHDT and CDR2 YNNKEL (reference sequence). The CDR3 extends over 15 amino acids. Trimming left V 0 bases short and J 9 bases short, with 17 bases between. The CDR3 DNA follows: TGTGCCAGCAGCCAAGAAAGAAGCGGGGCAGGGCAAGCTTTCTTT. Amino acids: CASSQERSGAGQAFF.

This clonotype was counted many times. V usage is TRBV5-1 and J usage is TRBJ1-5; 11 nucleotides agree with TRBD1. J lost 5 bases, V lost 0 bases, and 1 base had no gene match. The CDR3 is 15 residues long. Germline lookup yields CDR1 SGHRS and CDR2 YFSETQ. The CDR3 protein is CASSLGTGGHQPQHF. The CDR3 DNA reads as TGCGCCAGCAGCTTGGGGACAGGGGGCCATCAGCCCCAGCATTTT. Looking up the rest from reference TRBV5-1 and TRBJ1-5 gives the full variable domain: KAGVTQTPRYLIKTRGQQVTLSCSPISGHRSVSWYQQTPGQGLQFLFEYFSETQRNKGNFPGRFSGRQFSNSRSEMNVSTLELGDSALYLCASSLGTGGHQPQHFGDGTRLSIL.

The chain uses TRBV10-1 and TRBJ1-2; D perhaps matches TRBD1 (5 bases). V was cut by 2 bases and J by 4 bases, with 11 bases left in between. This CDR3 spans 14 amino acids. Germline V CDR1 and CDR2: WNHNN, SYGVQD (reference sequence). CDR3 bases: TGCGCCAGCAGTGAGAGCGGGGCGGCCTATGGCTACACCTTC. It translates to CASSESGAAYGYTF.